Shown below are 9 T cell receptor beta chains from a single sample sequenced in a study of T cells in Graves' hyperthyroidism and ophthalmopathy (dated by TCRdb to about 2019). The library relied on multiplex PCR. Sequencing relied on an Illumina HiSeq 2000. The TCR beta CDR3 regions were amplified from the RNA transcripts. The first round of RT-PCR for the TCR CDR3 was performed with the HTBI primer set and the Qiagen OneStep RT-PCR kit. Using fastp at Q25 and MiXCR, TCRdb reprocessed the public reads and kept productive beta chains. A single entry per CDR3 protein holds the most common genes and DNA from its merged rows. The sample table contains roughly 800,000 distinct CDR3 sequences; only one count was recorded for approximately 40% of them. The biggest ten clones account for 8% to 9% of the sample. Sample: blood. These receptors were obtained from a man between 18 and 29 years old with Graves' hyperthyroidism.

This clonotype showed up just a few times. The chain links TRBV2 to TRBJ2-2; perhaps TRBD1 as D (6 bases). V was pared by 5 bases and J by 0 bases, with 10 bases between. Germline V gene data show CDR1 as SNHLY and CDR2 as FYNNEI. This CDR3 comprises 15 residues. The CDR3 bases are TGTGCCAGCAGTTTTAGGGGGTCGAACACCGGGGAGCTGTTTTTT. Its protein is CASSFRGSNTGELFF. The entire variable domain, with the rest obtained from reference TRBV2 and TRBJ2-2, is as follows: EPEVTQTPSHQVTQMGQEVILRCVPISNHLYFYWYRQILGQKVEFLVSFYNNEISEKSEIFDDQFSVERPDGSNFTLKIRSTKLEDSAMYFCASSFRGSNTGELFFGEGSRLTVL.

This clonotype has a handful of counts. The CDR3 loop reads CASSSRASTNEKLFF. In DNA, the CDR3 is TGTGCCAGCAGCTCAAGGGCATCAACTAATGAAAAACTGTTTTTT. The chain joins TRBV14 to TRBJ1-4; D is unclear. The V end lost 5 bases, the J end lost 0 bases, and 10 bases lay between the germline ends. Germline CDR1 SGHDN, CDR2 FVKESK. CDR3 length equals 15 residues.

This clonotype was observed a handful of times. The DNA of the CDR3 is TGTGCCAGCAGTCCGCGGGAAGACTATGGCTACACCTTC. Amino acids: CASSPREDYGYTF. The chain couples TRBV6-5 to TRBJ1-2; D gene uncertain. This CDR3 has 13 residues. V was trimmed by 5 bases and J by 3 bases, leaving 10 bases between them. The V gene's germline CDR1 is MNHEY and CDR2 SVGAGI.

The DNA for the CDR3 is TGTGCCAGCAGTGTCTGGGCCGAGGAGCTGTTTTTT. Translating it yields CASSVWAEELFF. The rearrangement joins TRBV25-1 to TRBJ2-2; D is undetermined. CDR1 is MGHDK, CDR2 SYGVNS, per germline. There are 12 residues in the CDR3. Trimming left V 4 bases short and J 10 bases short, with 10 bases between.

The chain links TRBV20-1 to TRBJ1-4, with no clear D. Germline CDR1 and CDR2: DFQATT and SNEGSKA (reference sequence). The ends were cut back, 3 bases at V and 4 bases at J, with 18 bases in the middle. This CDR3 has 16 residues. CDR3 nucleotide sequence: TGCAGTGCTAGCCCCAAAACTGGACGGTTTAATGAAAAACTGTTTTTT. It yields the protein CSASPKTGRFNEKLFF.

J is TRBJ2-7 and V is TRBV5-6; 7 bases line up with TRBD2. Germline assignment: CDR1 SGHDT and CDR2 YYEEEE. The CDR3 totals 12 residues. Trimming cost V 4 bases and J 7 bases; bases outside gene matches: 5. The CDR3 spells CASSPAGLEQYF. The DNA of the CDR3 is TGTGCCAGCAGCCCCGCGGGACTAGAGCAGTACTTC.

The chain recombines TRBV25-1 with TRBJ1-2; 7 bases are shared with TRBD1. Per the germline V gene, CDR1 is MGHDK and CDR2 is SYGVNS. Trimming removed 5 bases from V and 6 bases from J; junction bases left unmatched: 6. The CDR3 length is 13 residues. For the CDR3, the DNA is TGTGCCAGCAGTTCGATCGGGACAGATGGCTACACCTTC. Its protein is CASSSIGTDGYTF.

The chain combines TRBV7-2 with TRBJ2-2; no definite D call. Per germline, CDR1 SGHTA and CDR2 FQGNSA. V lost 2 bases to trimming and J lost 6 bases, with 13 bases between them. The CDR3 contains 15 residues. CDR3 amino acids: CASSLPITQPGELFF. DNA of the CDR3: TGTGCCAGCAGCTTACCGATAACGCAGCCCGGGGAGCTGTTTTTT.

A few counts support this clonotype. At one boundary the junction diverges from the germline segment, which might be a read error. The chain employs TRBV10-3 and TRBJ1-5; no definite D call. Per germline, CDR1 ENHRY and CDR2 SYGVKD. This CDR3 comprises 14 residues. CDR3 sequence reads: CASSLSMSNQPQHF. The CDR3 region has the DNA TGTGCCAGCAGTTTATCTATGAGCAATCAGCCCCAGCATTTT.